Each of the 5 T cell receptor beta chains below was sequenced from the same sample in a study of cytomegalovirus exposure and HLA in healthy donors (dated 2017 in TCRdb). Library prep was done by the immunoSEQ multiplex PCR assay. The multiplex PCR relied on a mix of 60 forward primers for TCR Vbeta segments and 13 reverse primers for TCR Jbeta segments. Here the immuneACCESS table is served through TCRdb, limited to in-frame sequences with V and J called. Missing clones are a known gap in these copies; in checked studies unresolved V genes cover under half, and the rest lacks a known reason. The sample records some 180,000 clones, 75% to 85% of which are singletons. The ten top clones hold approximately 2.2% of the sample. Sequenced: PBMCs. These receptors were obtained from a woman between 45 and 65 years old in good health and CMV-seronegative.

The chain is built from TRBV5-1 and TRBJ2-3; TRBD2 is a possible D gene (6 bases). Trimming stripped 4 bases from V and 4 bases from J, with 13 bases between. The CDR3 sequence is 14 residues long. The germline V gene has CDR1 SGHRS and CDR2 YFSETQ. The CDR3 loop reads CASSQKGLSDTQYF. CDR3 sequence (DNA): TGCGCCAGCAGCCAAAAGGGACTCTCAGATACGCAGTATTTT.

This clone came up once. This chain connects TRBV15 to TRBJ1-3, with 8 bases matching TRBD1. CDR3 size: 14 residues. With V trimmed by 8 bases and J by 0 bases, 3 bases remained unmatched. Germline V CDR1 and CDR2: LNHNV, YYDKDF (reference sequence). In DNA, the CDR3 is TGTGCCACCCGGACAGGGCTCTCTGGAAACACCATATATTTT. As protein: CATRTGLSGNTIYF.

The V call is TRBV4-1, the J call TRBJ2-7, with D hard to call. Germline V gene sequence: CDR1 MGHRA, CDR2 YSYEKL. Trimming took 1 base from V and 4 from J, leaving 14 bases between them. This CDR3 spans 15 amino acids. The CDR3 bases are TGCGCCAGCAGCCAAGGGGCAGTTAGTTGGTACGAGCAGTACTTC. Translation: CASSQGAVSWYEQYF.

This clone showed up just a few times. This chain links TRBV11-2 with TRBJ2-7; 11 bases are a match to TRBD2. The CDR3 extends over 14 amino acids. V was clipped by 2 bases and J by 3 bases; unmatched bases: 0. The V gene's germline CDR1 is SGHAT and CDR2 FQNNGV. CDR3 region: CASSLTSGSYEQYF. CDR3 in DNA: TGTGCCAGCAGCTTAACTAGCGGGAGCTACGAGCAGTACTTC.

V and J are TRBV6-1 and TRBJ2-3; weak D call: TRBD1 (5 bases). From germline, CDR1 is MNHNS and CDR2 SASEGT. The V end was cut by 1 base, the J end by 4 bases, with 9 bases between. The length of the CDR3 is 14 residues. CDR3 coding DNA: TGTGCCAGCAGTGAAGGGGGCTGGCCAGATACGCAGTATTTT. Amino acid sequence: CASSEGGWPDTQYF.